This entry lists 13 T cell receptor beta chains sequenced from one sample in a study of blood T cell repertoires in COVID-19. Sequencing was performed with immunoSEQ multiplex PCR; in TCRdb, only in-frame clones are kept and a portion is missing. The sample shows more than 200,000 clones, over 75% of them seen only once. Sequences were obtained from peripheral blood. The receptors originated from a human donor in a cohort sampled during active COVID-19.

This rearrangement joins TRBV7-8 to TRBJ1-2; tentative D call: TRBD1 (6 bases). This CDR3 has 14 amino acids. Germline V gene sequence: CDR1 SGHVS, CDR2 FQNEAQ. V was cut by 2 bases and J by 4 bases, with 11 bases left in between. The DNA for the CDR3 is TGTGCCAGCAGCTTAAAGGAAGGGGGCTATGGCTACACCTTC. Encoded protein: CASSLKEGGYGYTF.

This chain uses TRBV7-2 with TRBJ2-5; D is ambiguous. There are 14 residues in the CDR3. Per the germline V gene, CDR1 is SGHTA and CDR2 is FQGNSA. The V end was cut by 5 bases, the J end by 5 bases, with 15 bases between. The DNA of the CDR3 is TGTGCCAGCAGCCCATCCACGGGTTGGGAGACCCAGTACTTC. Its protein is CASSPSTGWETQYF.

The rearrangement links TRBV6-2 or TRBV6-3 to TRBJ2-7, with D possibly TRBD1 on 6 matching bases. The CDR3 sequence is 14 residues long. V was clipped by 4 bases and J by 2 bases, with 12 bases between them. Germline V gene sequence: CDR1 MNHEY, CDR2 SVGEGT. For the CDR3, the DNA is TGTGCCAGCAGTTCACTAGGACAGACCTACGAGCAGTACTTC. This codes for CASSSLGQTYEQYF.

The CDR3 DNA reads as TGTGCCTGGGACTTACTAGCGGAATCTGGAGAGCAGTACTTC. Translating gives CAWDLLAESGEQYF. The chain uses TRBV30 and TRBJ2-7; TRBD2 agrees at 8 bases. The CDR3 loop spans 14 amino acids. With V trimmed by 5 bases and J by 7 bases, 13 bases remained unmatched. The germline gives CDR1 GTSNPN, CDR2 SVGIG (reference sequence).

V gene TRBV6-4 combines with J gene TRBJ2-3, with 9 positions matching TRBD2. J gave up 5 bases and V 5 bases, and 8 bases lay outside the gene matches. The CDR3 spans 15 residues. Germline CDR1 and CDR2: MRHNA and SNTAGT. CDR3 coding DNA: TGTGCCAGCAGTCGGTCTAGCGGGATGGAAGATACGCAGTATTTT. As protein: CASSRSSGMEDTQYF.

The CDR3 DNA reads TGTGCCAGTGCCGGGACAGGGTGGTCACCCCTCCACTTT. It codes for CASAGTGWSPLHF. The gene calls are TRBV19 and TRBJ1-6, with 9 bases lining up with TRBD1. The V segment lost 8 bases and the J segment 10 bases; nucleotides outside the gene matches: 6. The CDR3 length is 13 residues. In germline, CDR1 is LNHDA, CDR2 SQIVND (reference sequence).

J is TRBJ2-7 and V is TRBV28; 11 nucleotides match TRBD2. This CDR3 has 15 amino acids. Germline CDR1 reads MDHEN; CDR2 reads SYDVKM. With 6 bases clipped from V and 0 bases from J, the junction kept 4 bases outside the gene matches. CDR3 in DNA: TGTGCCAGCAGCGAAGGGACTAGCGGCTCCTACGAGCAGTACTTC. Translating it yields CASSEGTSGSYEQYF.

The chain is built from TRBV2 and TRBJ1-4; D remains unclear. V lost 4 bases and J lost 2, with 5 bases in between. From germline, CDR1 is SNHLY and CDR2 FYNNEI. This CDR3 region has 13 residues. CDR3 DNA: TGTGCCAGCAGTGCGGAGACTAATGAAAAACTGTTTTTT. Amino acids: CASSAETNEKLFF.

The chain uses TRBV15 and TRBJ1-3; no clear D. Germline CDR1 reads LNHNV; CDR2 reads YYDKDF (reference sequence). The CDR3 contains 17 residues. V was shortened by 0 bases and J by 2 bases, with 14 bases between the two germline ends. The CDR3 here is CATSRDPTGLTGNTIYF. For the CDR3, the DNA is TGTGCCACCAGCAGAGATCCAACGGGTCTCACTGGAAACACCATATATTTT.

V and J are TRBV10-3 and TRBJ2-5; D gene unclear. The CDR3 has 12 residues. Trimming removed 4 bases at V and 4 bases at J, with 7 bases between. Germline V gene data show CDR1 as ENHRY and CDR2 as SYGVKD. CDR3 coding DNA: TGTGCCATCAGTGTAACTGCAGAGACCCAGTACTTC. This sequence encodes CAISVTAETQYF.

V is TRBV6-4 and J is TRBJ1-2; D is perhaps TRBD1 (6 bases). Deletions cut 4 bases from V and 4 bases from J, with 13 bases between. Germline V gene lookup returns CDR1 MRHNA and CDR2 SNTAGT. The CDR3 covers 14 residues. CDR3 bases: TGTGCCAGCAGTGCAGAAGTCAGGGGCTATGGCTACACCTTC. Amino acids: CASSAEVRGYGYTF.

The chain has TRBV4-1 and TRBJ2-7; 10 bases line up with TRBD1. From germline, CDR1 is MGHRA and CDR2 YSYEKL. V shed 4 bases and J 4 bases; nucleotides not matched to a gene: 4. There are 14 residues in the CDR3. CDR3 residues: CASSLGTGVYEQYF. CDR3 in DNA: TGCGCCAGCAGCCTGGGGACAGGGGTTTACGAGCAGTACTTC.

V usage is TRBV19 and J usage is TRBJ1-4; D uncertain. The CDR3 runs 14 residues. The ends were cut back, 6 bases at V and 0 bases at J, with 8 bases in the middle. CDR1 and CDR2 from the germline V gene are LNHDA and SQIVND (reference sequence). CDR3 region: CASSPVSTNEKLFF. CDR3 in DNA: TGTGCCAGTAGCCCGGTATCAACTAATGAAAAACTGTTTTTT.